The T cell receptor beta chain described here comes from a study of blood T cell repertoires in COVID-19. Overall study context: Both acute and convalescent COVID-19 samples were obtained from the United States, Italy and Spain. T cells, B-cell-depleted T cells, or PBMCs supplied cDNA or gDNA.

In the original workflow: Reference gene primer amplification gave nucleated cell count estimates. Measured with immunoSEQ multiplex PCR; TCRdb has only the in-frame clones, and not every one. The D gene and trimming were derived from the DNA, and the V and J assignments and clone size from that table. Of about 440,000 clones listed, 75% to 90% are singletons. Sequencing used peripheral blood. This TCR derives from a woman aged 25 to 39 with acute or convalescent COVID-19.

The CDR3 loop is CASSYVQGARVYNEQFF. The DNA of the CDR3 is TGTGCCAGCAGTTACGTTCAGGGGGCGAGGGTCTACAATGAGCAGTTCTTC. This sequence joins TRBV6-2 or TRBV6-3 and TRBJ2-1; TRBD1 matches at 8 bases. Germline V gene lookup returns CDR1 MNHEY and CDR2 SVGEGT. This CDR3 has 17 amino acids. J lost 3 bases, V lost 2 bases, and 9 bases had no gene match.